Listed here are 10 T cell receptor beta chains from one sample, sequenced in a study of blood T cell repertoires in COVID-19. Only in-frame clones appear in the TCRdb table, and some are missing; sequencing was by immunoSEQ multiplex PCR. In the table there are 55,000 to 65,000 clones, about 93% of which are singletons. What was sequenced was peripheral blood. These receptor sequences come from a woman older than 75 with active COVID-19.

The J gene is TRBJ2-3, the V gene TRBV19; D is perhaps TRBD1 (5 bases). The V gene's germline CDR1 is LNHDA and CDR2 SQIVND (reference sequence). This CDR3 has 15 amino acids. V shed 3 bases and J shed 2 bases, with 12 bases lying between them. CDR3 region: CASSISGWVTDTQYF. The CDR3, as DNA: TGTGCCAGTAGTATTTCAGGGTGGGTCACAGATACGCAGTATTTT.

This sequence joins TRBV11-3 and TRBJ2-5, with TRBD2 matching 7 bases. Germline CDR1 reads SGHNT; CDR2 reads YENEEA. Unmatched junction bases numbered 3, after V lost 3 bases and J lost 5 bases. This CDR3 is built from 13 residues. The CDR3 nucleotides read TGTGCCAGCAGCTTGGGGGGGTCTGAGACCCAGTACTTC. Amino acid sequence: CASSLGGSETQYF.

The chain employs TRBV27 and TRBJ2-1; TRBD1 might be the D (6 bases). Germline CDR1 reads MNHEY; CDR2 reads SMNVEV (reference sequence). With 6 bases removed from V and 8 bases from J, the gap between germline ends came to 20 bases. The CDR3 consists of 15 residues. CDR3 in amino acids: CASRPRAGVFYEQFF. CDR3 DNA sequence: TGTGCCAGCAGGCCGCGGGCAGGGGTTTTCTATGAGCAGTTCTTC.

The rearrangement links TRBV11-1 to TRBJ2-7; TRBD1 matches at 9 bases. The junction had 3 bases not matched to a gene; V was cut back by 1 base and J by 5 bases. The CDR3 has 14 amino acids. From germline, CDR1 is SGHAT and CDR2 FQDESV (reference sequence). For the CDR3, the DNA is TGTGCCAGCAGCTTAGACAGGGGGCTCGACGAGCAGTACTTC. Amino acid sequence: CASSLDRGLDEQYF.

The J gene is TRBJ2-2, the V gene TRBV9, with D hard to call. The germline CDR1 and CDR2 sequences are SGDLS and YYNGEE. Trimming stripped 0 bases from V and 7 bases from J, with 4 bases between. There are 12 residues in the CDR3. The CDR3 loop is CASSVAVGELFF. In nucleotides, the CDR3 is TGTGCCAGCAGCGTAGCCGTCGGGGAGCTGTTTTTT.

The chain couples TRBV4-1 to TRBJ2-1; TRBD1 is a possible D gene (7 bases). The CDR3 has 16 residues. Trimming removed 0 bases from V and 6 bases from J, with 15 bases in between. The germline gives CDR1 MGHRA, CDR2 YSYEKL. CDR3 loop: CASSQDLSGGSNEQFF. The CDR3 DNA follows: TGCGCCAGCAGCCAAGATCTGTCAGGGGGGAGCAATGAGCAGTTCTTC.

The chain links TRBV11-2 to TRBJ2-3, with 10 bases aligning to TRBD2. CDR1 and CDR2 from the germline V gene are SGHAT and FQNNGV. The CDR3 covers 16 residues. V shed 8 bases, J shed 6 bases, and the junction held 14 bases outside the gene matches. The CDR3 nucleotides are TGTGCCAGCGTTTCGCCCACTAGCGGGGCACCGGATACGCAGTATTTT. Translating it yields CASVSPTSGAPDTQYF.

The rearrangement uses TRBV5-1 and TRBJ2-2; 8 nucleotides line up with TRBD2. CDR1 and CDR2 from the germline V gene are SGHRS and YFSETQ. After removal of 4 bases from V and 1 base from J, the junction contained 6 bases not matched to a gene. The CDR3 sequence is 16 residues long. The DNA for the CDR3 is TGCGCCAGCAGCCACCAGCGGGAGCGGAACACCGGGGAGCTGTTTTTT. This translates into CASSHQRERNTGELFF. The full variable domain, in which reference TRBV5-1 and TRBJ2-2 provide the parts outside the CDR3, is KAGVTQTPRYLIKTRGQQVTLSCSPISGHRSVSWYQQTPGQGLQFLFEYFSETQRNKGNFPGRFSGRQFSNSRSEMNVSTLELGDSALYLCASSHQRERNTGELFFGEGSRLTVL.

This chain connects TRBV7-2 to TRBJ2-5; TRBD2 aligns across 8 bases. Germline CDR1 SGHTA, CDR2 FQGNSA. The CDR3 is 13 amino acids. V trimming: 3 bases; J trimming: 13 bases; junction bases outside the gene matches: 10. The CDR3 sequence is CASSFRGGRPAYF. The CDR3, as DNA: TGTGCCAGCAGCTTCCGGGGGGGACGGCCTGCGTACTTC.

This chain uses TRBV28 with TRBJ2-5; possible D gene TRBD2, 5 bases. This CDR3 has 14 residues. Germline CDR1 is MDHEN and CDR2 is SYDVKM. Trimming removed 6 bases from V and 5 bases from J, with 16 bases in between. In nucleotides, the CDR3 is TGTGCCAGCAGCCGGAACGGGATGGGGGAGACCCAGTACTTC. It is translated as CASSRNGMGETQYF.